This T cell receptor (beta chain) was captured in a study of cytomegalovirus exposure and HLA in healthy donors. Study conclusions and caveats: Most TCR sequences showed up rarely, but some public TCRs showed up in many donors.

As for this clone: Its antigen is unidentified.

Separate from the roughly 670-subject first cohort, the roughly 110-subject validation cohort was the one that the donors belonged to. CDR1 LGHNA and CDR2 YSLEER come from the germline V gene. This CDR3 spans 16 amino acids. V gave up 0 bases and J gave up 9 bases; unmatched junction bases: 10. Data came from immunoSEQ multiplex PCR; TCRdb stores just in-frame clones and leaves some out. Here the sample spans about 140,000 clones, about 89% being singletons. This chain connects TRBV4-3 to TRBJ2-3; 9 positions match TRBD1. The receptor was isolated from a man between 18 and 29 years old in good health and CMV-seronegative. The sample comprised PBMCs. Here the CDR3 DNA reads TGCGCCAGCAGCCAAGATCCGGGACAGGGTCCGGAGACGCAGTATTTT. Its protein product is CASSQDPGQGPETQYF.